The sequence of this T cell receptor (beta chain) was determined in a study of T cell repertoires in cytomegalovirus infection. About the study: Both a matching HLA type and CMV infection were indicated by public TCR beta signatures.

The germline V and J ends were trimmed by 4 bases and 5 bases, with 15 bases remaining between them. The CDR3 covers 14 residues. Germline-derived CDR1 and CDR2 are SGHRS and YFSETQ. Study-level points and caveats: It was HLA-C-restricted CMV-specific TCR beta clonotypes that dominated the response ex vivo.

TCRdb redid the calling of the reads with MiXCR, one entry per CDR3 protein. The sample contains hundreds of thousands of distinct CDR3 sequences, around 6.6% of which appear only once. This clonotype was detected many times. No antigen is known for it. This chain joins TRBV5-1 and TRBJ2-5; the D gene is possibly TRBD2 (6 bases). This receptor was taken from a human donor in good health (CMV status not recorded). Some clones in this sample may be carry-over from other donors' samples. Sequenced sample: PBMCs. CDR3 coding DNA: TGCGCCAGCAGCAGGGGACTTAACGGGGAGACCCAGTACTTC. This sequence encodes CASSRGLNGETQYF.